This T cell receptor (beta chain) was sequenced during a study of blood T cell repertoires in COVID-19. Study-wide context: The United States, Italy and Spain supplied acute and convalescent COVID-19 samples. T cells, B-cell-depleted T cells, or PBMCs supplied cDNA or gDNA.

Germline assignment: CDR1 DFQATT and CDR2 SNEGSKA (reference sequence). Trimming stripped 5 bases from V and 7 bases from J, with 11 bases between. This CDR3 has 11 amino acids. Original processing notes: From reference gene primer amplification, estimates of nucleated cell counts were derived. Here immunoSEQ multiplex PCR was the method, and the copy in TCRdb shows in-frame clones only, minus some. The V and J calls and clone size come from that table; D and trimming were worked out from the DNA. The repertoire holds about 250,000 clones, with around 83% as singletons. The chain combines TRBV20-1 with TRBJ1-2; TRBD1 might be the D (6 bases). This clonotype was obtained from a man aged 35-49 years with active or convalescent COVID-19. Sample: peripheral blood. The CDR3 region has the DNA TGCAGTGCTCACAGGGTTGGTGGCTACACCTTC. This encodes CSAHRVGGYTF.